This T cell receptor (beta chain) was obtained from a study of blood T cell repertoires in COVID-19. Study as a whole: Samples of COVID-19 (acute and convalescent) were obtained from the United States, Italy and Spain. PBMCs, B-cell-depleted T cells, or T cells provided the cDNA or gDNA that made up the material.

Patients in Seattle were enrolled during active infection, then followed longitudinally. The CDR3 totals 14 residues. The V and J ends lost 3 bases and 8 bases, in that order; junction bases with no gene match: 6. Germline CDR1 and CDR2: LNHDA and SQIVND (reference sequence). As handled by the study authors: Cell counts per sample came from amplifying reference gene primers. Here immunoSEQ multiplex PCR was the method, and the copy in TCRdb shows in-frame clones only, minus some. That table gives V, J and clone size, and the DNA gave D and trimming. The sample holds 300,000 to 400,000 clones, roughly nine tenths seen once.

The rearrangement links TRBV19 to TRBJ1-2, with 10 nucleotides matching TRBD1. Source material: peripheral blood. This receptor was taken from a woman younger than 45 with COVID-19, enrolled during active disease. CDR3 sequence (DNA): TGTGCCAGTAGTATTCTGGGACAGGGGCGAGGCTACACCTTC. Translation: CASSILGQGRGYTF. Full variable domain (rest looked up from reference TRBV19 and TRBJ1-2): DGGITQSPKYLFRKEGQNVTLSCEQNLNHDAMYWYRQDPGQGLRLIYYSQIVNDFQKGDIAEGYSVSREKKESFPLTVTSAQKNPTAFYLCASSILGQGRGYTFGSGTRLTVV.